This entry concerns a single TCR beta chain. Its antigen is still unknown. CDR3 length: 15 amino acids. The ends were cut back, 6 bases at V and 1 base at J, with 15 bases in the middle. In germline, CDR1 is MNHEY, CDR2 SVGEGT. Unique molecular identifiers were present in the TCR beta cDNA libraries. Roughly 510,000 cDNA molecules were recovered from an input of 1 to 10 million T cells. One entry per CDR3 protein, called by TCRdb with MiXCR from the PCR reads. In the table there are approximately 690,000 distinct CDR3 sequences, around 64% of which are singletons. These data originate in a study of post-analysis software for immune sequencing data. Study-level information: Multiple sclerosis in the patients followed relapsing-remitting, secondary progressive and progressive-relapsing courses. General study points: The study found TRBV5-6, TRBV5-1 and TRBV20-1 among four to six TRBV segments more frequent in patients than controls.

The receptor comes from a girl aged 2-10 years with multiple sclerosis. The genes are TRBV6-2 or TRBV6-3 and TRBJ1-1, with unresolved D. The specimen was blood. The CDR3 sequence is CASSLDWMGNTEAFF. The CDR3 bases are TGTGCCAGCAGCCTGGACTGGATGGGGAACACTGAAGCTTTCTTT.